A single sample is the source of the 25 T cell receptor beta chains below, sequenced in a study of cytomegalovirus exposure and HLA in healthy donors. 60 Vbeta and 13 Jbeta primers were used in PCR. Assay used: immunoSEQ multiplex PCR; TCRdb lists only in-frame clones, some missing. Recorded for this sample: tens of thousands of clones. Sequencing was done on a sample of PBMCs. The receptors were gathered from a male donor in good health and CMV-seropositive.

The chain employs TRBV18 and TRBJ1-1; D perhaps matches TRBD1 (5 bases). The CDR3 spans 14 residues. Trimming took off 6 bases at V and 6 bases at J, with 17 bases between the two ends. CDR1 and CDR2 (germline): KGHSH, LQKENI. DNA for the CDR3: TGTGCCAGCTCGCCTCAGAGTGGGGCCTCTGAAGCTTTCTTT. Encoded protein: CASSPQSGASEAFF.

The chain links TRBV18 to TRBJ1-5, with 8 bases identical to TRBD1. This CDR3 region has 17 residues. Germline assignment: CDR1 KGHSH and CDR2 LQKENI. Unmatched junction bases numbered 12, after V lost 4 bases and J lost 4 bases. The CDR3 loop reads CASSHRSGGEGNQPQHF. The DNA of the CDR3 is TGTGCCAGCTCACACCGTTCAGGGGGCGAAGGGAATCAGCCCCAGCATTTT.

The chain employs TRBV2 and TRBJ2-3; D may be TRBD2 (6 bases). The CDR3 extends over 14 amino acids. Germline CDR1 SNHLY, CDR2 FYNNEI. V was pared by 7 bases and J by 0 bases, with 11 bases between. In DNA form, the CDR3 reads TGTGCCAGCACAGGCGGACTAAGCACAGATACGCAGTATTTT. Translation: CASTGGLSTDTQYF.

This chain links TRBV7-6 with TRBJ2-7; D unclear. Trimming shortened V by 4 bases and J by 0 bases, and 10 bases separated the two germline ends. The germline CDR1 and CDR2 sequences are SGHVS and FNYEAQ. CDR3 length: 14 amino acids. The DNA for the CDR3 is TGTGCCAGCAGCTCAGTGCTCAGCTCCTACGAGCAGTACTTC. It specifies CASSSVLSSYEQYF.

The rearrangement links TRBV30 to TRBJ1-1; D unclear. The V end was cut by 0 bases, the J end by 5 bases, with 10 bases between. The germline V gene has CDR1 GTSNPN and CDR2 SVGIG (reference sequence). This CDR3 contains 13 residues. The CDR3: CAWSVRRGTEAFF. The CDR3 coding sequence is TGTGCCTGGAGTGTACGCCGCGGGACTGAAGCTTTCTTT. Drawing the rest from reference TRBV30 and TRBJ1-1, the complete variable domain is SQTIHQWPATLVQPVGSPLSLECTVEGTSNPNLYWYRQAAGRGLQLLFYSVGIGQISSEVPQNLSASRPQDRQFILSSKKLLLSDSGFYLCAWSVRRGTEAFFGQGTRLTVV.

The chain combines TRBV4-3 with TRBJ2-3; unclear D gene. The CDR3 extends over 18 amino acids. Between the trimmed V and J ends, which lost 3 bases and 4 bases, there was a span of 23 bases. The germline V gene has CDR1 LGHNA and CDR2 YSLEER. This CDR3 is CASSHFYLEGSGSDTQYF. CDR3 DNA sequence: TGCGCCAGCAGCCACTTCTACCTAGAAGGTTCTGGCTCAGATACGCAGTATTTT.

The chain employs TRBV7-6 and TRBJ1-1, with D tentatively TRBD1 (5 bases). The CDR3 extends over 15 amino acids. With 10 bases removed from V and 5 bases from J, the gap between germline ends came to 23 bases. CDR1 and CDR2 from the germline V gene are SGHVS and FNYEAQ. CDR3 nucleotides: TGTGCCACGACCTTGTCCACGGGGGGTCGGACTGAAGCTTTCTTT. Amino acid sequence: CATTLSTGGRTEAFF.

Of note for this clone: Different DNA sequences within this sample yield the same CDR3. The chain carries TRBV9 and TRBJ2-5; 8 bases align to TRBD1. Losses at the gene ends were 2 bases for V and 4 bases for J; bases not matched to a gene: 4. Germline V gene data show CDR1 as SGDLS and CDR2 as YYNGEE. CDR3 size: 14 residues. CDR3 region: CASSVGQAGETQYF. In DNA form, the CDR3 reads TGTGCCAGCAGCGTGGGACAGGCCGGAGAGACCCAGTACTTC.

V usage is TRBV14 and J usage is TRBJ1-4, with 8 bases that match TRBD1. Germline V CDR1 and CDR2: SGHDN, FVKESK. The trim removed 1 base at V and 8 bases at J, leaving 9 bases unmatched. This CDR3 region has 16 residues. The CDR3 region is CASSQGVRGRGEKLFF. CDR3 DNA sequence: TGTGCCAGCAGCCAAGGGGTCAGGGGGCGTGGAGAAAAACTGTTTTTT.

This clone counts as medium-sized by frequency. The chain uses TRBV6-1 and TRBJ1-1; tentative D call: TRBD1 (5 bases). The V and J ends lost 0 bases and 6 bases respectively, with 14 bases between them. Germline V CDR1 and CDR2: MNHNS, SASEGT. This CDR3 is built from 15 residues. The CDR3 loop reads CASSEATGSGAEAFF. As DNA, the CDR3 is TGTGCCAGCAGTGAAGCCACAGGTTCGGGGGCTGAAGCTTTCTTT.

The rearrangement links TRBV25-1 to TRBJ2-3; 7 positions match TRBD1. CDR1 is MGHDK and CDR2 is SYGVNS in the germline V gene. The CDR3 runs to 15 residues. With V trimmed by 1 base and J by 2 bases, 3 bases remained unmatched. This CDR3 is CASSELGTVTDTQYF. The CDR3 DNA follows: TGTGCCAGCAGTGAATTAGGGACAGTCACAGATACGCAGTATTTT.

J is TRBJ2-7 and V is TRBV27; a possible D gene is TRBD1 (5 bases). CDR1 and CDR2 from the germline V gene are MNHEY and SMNVEV (reference sequence). This CDR3 region has 13 residues. Deletions cut 3 bases from V and 4 bases from J, with 10 bases between. In DNA, the CDR3 is TGTGCCAGCAGTTTCCTCGACAGATACGAGCAGTACTTC. Translated, it gives CASSFLDRYEQYF.

The V gene is TRBV6-5, the J gene TRBJ2-7; 7 nucleotides align to TRBD1. J lost 0 bases, V lost 6 bases, and 8 bases had no gene match. The CDR3 runs to 15 residues. Germline CDR1 and CDR2: MNHEY and SVGAGI. CDR3 nucleotide sequence: TGTGCCAGCAGAGCCACAGGGGCGATCTCCTACGAGCAGTACTTC. Its translation: CASRATGAISYEQYF.

V and J are TRBV5-6 and TRBJ2-5; possibly TRBD2 for D (6 bases). Germline V gene data show CDR1 as SGHDT and CDR2 as YYEEEE. This CDR3 has 15 amino acids. V lost 2 bases, J lost 10 bases, and 21 bases lay in between. The CDR3 DNA sequence: TGTGCCAGCAGCTTTTACGCCGGTTGGGGGGTCGGCCAGTACTTC. Amino acids: CASSFYAGWGVGQYF.

This sequence joins TRBV19 and TRBJ1-5, with D possibly TRBD1 on 6 matching bases. The V end was cut by 3 bases, the J end by 4 bases, with 22 bases between. The CDR3 totals 18 residues. Germline-derived CDR1 and CDR2 are LNHDA and SQIVND (reference sequence). The CDR3 is CASSMGVIDRIWNQPQHF. The CDR3 nucleotides read TGTGCCAGTAGTATGGGGGTTATAGACAGGATCTGGAATCAGCCCCAGCATTTT.

The gene calls are TRBV5-1 and TRBJ1-2, with D uncertain. This CDR3 has 14 residues. Trimming shortened V by 2 bases and J by 4 bases, and 12 bases separated the two germline ends. Germline V lookup: CDR1 SGHRS, CDR2 YFSETQ. The CDR3 here is CASSLEGPLYGYTF. CDR3 nucleotide sequence: TGCGCCAGCAGCTTAGAGGGTCCCCTCTATGGCTACACCTTC. Combining the CDR3 with reference TRBV5-1 and TRBJ1-2 gives the whole variable domain KAGVTQTPRYLIKTRGQQVTLSCSPISGHRSVSWYQQTPGQGLQFLFEYFSETQRNKGNFPGRFSGRQFSNSRSEMNVSTLELGDSALYLCASSLEGPLYGYTFGSGTRLTVV.

The V gene is TRBV4-1, the J gene TRBJ2-5, with 9 bases aligning to TRBD2. Unmatched junction bases numbered 17, after V lost 2 bases and J lost 4 bases. Germline V lookup: CDR1 MGHRA, CDR2 YSYEKL. This CDR3 spans 19 amino acids. The CDR3 reads CASSQYYGGGEPGGETQYF. DNA of the CDR3: TGCGCCAGCAGCCAATACTACGGCGGGGGGGAACCCGGGGGAGAGACCCAGTACTTC.

The chain links TRBV19 to TRBJ1-5, with 7 bases matching TRBD1. The junction had 20 bases not matched to a gene; V was cut back by 5 bases and J by 7 bases. Germline assignment: CDR1 LNHDA and CDR2 SQIVND (reference sequence). The CDR3 contains 18 residues. The CDR3 protein is CASSLPPGGGGIGQPQHF. In DNA form, the CDR3 reads TGTGCCAGTAGTCTGCCCCCCGGAGGAGGGGGCATTGGACAGCCCCAGCATTTT.

On this clone itself: At one boundary the junction diverges from the germline segment, which might be a read error. The gene calls are TRBV6-1 and TRBJ1-1; D gene unclear. Germline V lookup: CDR1 MNHNS, CDR2 SASEGT. This CDR3 spans 12 amino acids. The CDR3 DNA reads TGTGCCAGCAAGAGAGGGAACACTGAAGATTTCTTT. It yields the protein CASKRGNTEDFF.

This sequence joins TRBV10-1 and TRBJ2-6; D gene uncertain. The CDR3 sequence is 15 residues long. Germline assignment: CDR1 WNHNN and CDR2 SYGVQD (reference sequence). Between the trimmed V and J ends, which lost 3 bases and 0 bases, there was a span of 6 bases. CDR3 nucleotides: TGCGCCAGCAGTGACGGTAGCTCTGGGGCCAACGTCCTGACTTTC. Residues: CASSDGSSGANVLTF.

The V and J genes are TRBV27 and TRBJ2-7, with 9 bases fitting TRBD1. With V trimmed by 3 bases and J by 0 bases, 9 bases remained unmatched. The CDR3 length is 17 residues. Germline V gene lookup returns CDR1 MNHEY and CDR2 SMNVEV (reference sequence). CDR3 region: CASSFSSGTGNSYEQYF. CDR3 nucleotides: TGTGCCAGCAGTTTCTCATCCGGGACAGGGAACTCCTACGAGCAGTACTTC.

V usage is TRBV14 and J usage is TRBJ2-7; no firm D call. The CDR3 is 13 amino acids. Germline CDR1 SGHDN, CDR2 FVKESK. Trimming took 4 bases from V and 3 from J, leaving 10 bases between them. For the CDR3, the DNA is TGTGCCAGCAGCCCTGGAGCTGGCTACGAGCAGTACTTC. It codes for CASSPGAGYEQYF.

This chain connects TRBV4-2 to TRBJ2-2, with TRBD2 identical over 10 bases. Trimming at V came to 0 bases and at J to 9 bases, leaving 7 bases not matched to a gene. This CDR3 spans 16 amino acids. The V gene's germline CDR1 is LGHNA and CDR2 YNFKEQ. CDR3 DNA sequence: TGTGCCAGCAGCCAAGATCCTGAGCGGGGGGGTAGGGAGCTGTTTTTT. This translates into CASSQDPERGGRELFF.

This sequence joins TRBV7-3 and TRBJ2-7; 8 positions match TRBD1. After removal of 5 bases from V and 3 bases from J, the junction contained 6 bases not matched to a gene. There are 14 residues in the CDR3. Germline CDR1 reads SGHTA; CDR2 reads FQGTGA. The CDR3 sequence is CASSRTGSSYEQYF. The CDR3 nucleotides are TGTGCCAGCAGCAGGACAGGGAGTAGCTACGAGCAGTACTTC.

The chain employs TRBV7-3 and TRBJ2-2; D possibly corresponds to TRBD2 (5 bases). The CDR3 is 15 amino acids. Germline V lookup: CDR1 SGHTA, CDR2 FQGTGA. With 0 bases removed from V and 6 bases from J, the gap between germline ends came to 11 bases. The DNA for the CDR3 is TGTGCCAGCAGCTTAACTAGCGAGCAATCCGGGGAGCTGTTTTTT. Residues: CASSLTSEQSGELFF.